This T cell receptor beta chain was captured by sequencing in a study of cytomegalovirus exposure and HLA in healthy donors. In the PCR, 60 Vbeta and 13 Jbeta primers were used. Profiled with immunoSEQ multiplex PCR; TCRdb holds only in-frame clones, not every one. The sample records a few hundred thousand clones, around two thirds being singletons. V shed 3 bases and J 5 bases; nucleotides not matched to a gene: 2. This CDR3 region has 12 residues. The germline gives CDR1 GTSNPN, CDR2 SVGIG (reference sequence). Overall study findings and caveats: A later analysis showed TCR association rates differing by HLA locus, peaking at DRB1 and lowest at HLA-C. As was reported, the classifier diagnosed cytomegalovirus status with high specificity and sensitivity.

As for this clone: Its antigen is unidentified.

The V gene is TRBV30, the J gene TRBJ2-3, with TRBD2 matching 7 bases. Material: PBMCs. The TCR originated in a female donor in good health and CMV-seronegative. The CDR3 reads CAWRGLVDTQYF. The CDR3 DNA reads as TGTGCCTGGAGAGGACTAGTAGATACGCAGTATTTT.